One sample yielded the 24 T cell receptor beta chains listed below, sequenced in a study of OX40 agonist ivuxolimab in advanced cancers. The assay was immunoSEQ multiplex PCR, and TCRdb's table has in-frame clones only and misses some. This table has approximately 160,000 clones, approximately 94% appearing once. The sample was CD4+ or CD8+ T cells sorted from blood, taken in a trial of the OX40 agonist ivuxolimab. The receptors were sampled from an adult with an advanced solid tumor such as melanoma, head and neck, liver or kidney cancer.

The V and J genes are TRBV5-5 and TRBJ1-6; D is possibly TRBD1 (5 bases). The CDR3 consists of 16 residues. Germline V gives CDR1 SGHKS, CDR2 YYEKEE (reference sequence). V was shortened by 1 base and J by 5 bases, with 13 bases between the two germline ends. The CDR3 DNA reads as TGTGCCAGCAGCTTGCACCCGGGGACGGATAATTCACCCCTCCACTTT. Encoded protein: CASSLHPGTDNSPLHF.

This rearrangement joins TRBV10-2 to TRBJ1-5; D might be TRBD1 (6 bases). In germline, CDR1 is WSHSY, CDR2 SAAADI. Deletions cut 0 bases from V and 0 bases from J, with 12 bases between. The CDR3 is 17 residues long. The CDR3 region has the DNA TGCGCCAGCAGTGAGTCGGGGGGCAGGGTTAGCAATCAGCCCCAGCATTTT. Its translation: CASSESGGRVSNQPQHF.

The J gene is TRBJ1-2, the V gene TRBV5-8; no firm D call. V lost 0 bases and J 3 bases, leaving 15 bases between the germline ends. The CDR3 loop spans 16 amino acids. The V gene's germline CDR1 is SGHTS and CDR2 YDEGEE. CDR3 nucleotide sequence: TGTGCCAGCAGCTTGGGGTTCGGCGTTGGGGACTATGGCTACACCTTC. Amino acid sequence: CASSLGFGVGDYGYTF.

The CDR3 sequence is CASSADWETQYF. In DNA, the CDR3 is TGTGCCAGCAGCGCCGACTGGGAGACCCAGTACTTC. This rearrangement joins TRBV9 to TRBJ2-5, with no clear D. Looked up from germline, CDR1 is SGDLS and CDR2 is YYNGEE. The CDR3 has 12 amino acids. Trimming took 3 bases from V and 5 from J, leaving 8 bases between them. Variable domain in full (rest from reference TRBV9 and TRBJ2-5): DSGVTQTPKHLITATGQRVTLRCSPRSGDLSVYWYQQSLDQGLQFLIQYYNGEERAKGNILERFSAQQFPDLHSELNLSSLELGDSALYFCASSADWETQYFGPGTRLLVL.

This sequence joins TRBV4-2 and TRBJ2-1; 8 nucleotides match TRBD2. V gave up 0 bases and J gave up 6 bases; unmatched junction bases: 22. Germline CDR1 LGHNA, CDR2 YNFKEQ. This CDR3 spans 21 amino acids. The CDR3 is CASSQDNTPGAGLVTRNEQFF. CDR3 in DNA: TGTGCCAGCAGCCAAGACAACACCCCGGGCGCGGGACTAGTTACGCGCAATGAGCAGTTCTTC.

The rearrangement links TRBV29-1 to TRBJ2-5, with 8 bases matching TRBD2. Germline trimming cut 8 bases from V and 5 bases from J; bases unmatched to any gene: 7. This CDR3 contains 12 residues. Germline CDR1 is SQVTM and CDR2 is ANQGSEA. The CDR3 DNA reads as TGCAGCTCTCGGGGGGGTGAGGAGACCCAGTACTTC. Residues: CSSRGGEETQYF. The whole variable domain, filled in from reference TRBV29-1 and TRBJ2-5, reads SAVISQKPSRDICQRGTSLTIQCQVDSQVTMMFWYRQQPGQSLTLIATANQGSEATYESGFVIDKFPISRPNLTFSTLTVSNMSPEDSSIYLCSSRGGEETQYFGPGTRLLVL.

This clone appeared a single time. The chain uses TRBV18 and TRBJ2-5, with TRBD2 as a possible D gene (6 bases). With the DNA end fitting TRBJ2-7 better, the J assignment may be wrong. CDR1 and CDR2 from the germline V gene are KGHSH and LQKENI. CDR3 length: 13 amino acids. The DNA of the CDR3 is TGTGCCAGCTCACTAATGCGGGACTCCGAGCAGTACTTC. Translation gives CASSLMRDSEQYF.

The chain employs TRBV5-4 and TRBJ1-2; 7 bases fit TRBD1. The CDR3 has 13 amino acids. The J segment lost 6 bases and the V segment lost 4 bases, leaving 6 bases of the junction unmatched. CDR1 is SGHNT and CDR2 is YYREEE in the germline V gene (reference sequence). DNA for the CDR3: TGTGCCAGCAGCCGGGGGACAGACCATGGCTACACCTTC. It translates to CASSRGTDHGYTF.

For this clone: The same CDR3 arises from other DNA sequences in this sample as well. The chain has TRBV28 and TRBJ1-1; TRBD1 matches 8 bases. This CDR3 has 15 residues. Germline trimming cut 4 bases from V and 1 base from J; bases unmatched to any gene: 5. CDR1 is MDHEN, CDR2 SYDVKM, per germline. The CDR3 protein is CASSSPGTGNTEAFF. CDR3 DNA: TGTGCCAGCAGTTCACCGGGGACAGGGAACACTGAAGCTTTCTTT.

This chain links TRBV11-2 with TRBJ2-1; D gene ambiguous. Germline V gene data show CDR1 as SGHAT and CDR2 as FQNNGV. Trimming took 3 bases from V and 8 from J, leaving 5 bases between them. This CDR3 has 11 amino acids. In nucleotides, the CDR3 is TGTGCCAGCAGCTTTCATCATGAGCAGTTCTTC. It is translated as CASSFHHEQFF.

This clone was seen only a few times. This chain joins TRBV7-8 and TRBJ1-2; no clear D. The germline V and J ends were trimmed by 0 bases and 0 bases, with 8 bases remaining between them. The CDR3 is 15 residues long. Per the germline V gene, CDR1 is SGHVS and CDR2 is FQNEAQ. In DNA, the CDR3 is TGTGCCAGCAGCTTAGCGCCCGGTACTAACTATGGCTACACCTTC. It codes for CASSLAPGTNYGYTF.

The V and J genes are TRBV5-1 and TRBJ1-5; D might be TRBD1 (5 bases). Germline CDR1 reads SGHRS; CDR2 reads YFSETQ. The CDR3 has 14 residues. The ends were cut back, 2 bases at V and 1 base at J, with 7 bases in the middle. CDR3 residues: CASSFGGSNQPQHF. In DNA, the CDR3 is TGCGCCAGCAGCTTTGGGGGGAGCAATCAGCCCCAGCATTTT.

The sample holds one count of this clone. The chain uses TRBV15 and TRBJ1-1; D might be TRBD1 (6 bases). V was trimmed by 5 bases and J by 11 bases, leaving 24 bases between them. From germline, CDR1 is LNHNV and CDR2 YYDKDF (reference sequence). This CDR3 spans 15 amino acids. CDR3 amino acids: CATSRGQGTLPRAFF. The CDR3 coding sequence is TGTGCCACCAGCCGGGGCCAGGGGACTCTCCCAAGGGCTTTCTTT.

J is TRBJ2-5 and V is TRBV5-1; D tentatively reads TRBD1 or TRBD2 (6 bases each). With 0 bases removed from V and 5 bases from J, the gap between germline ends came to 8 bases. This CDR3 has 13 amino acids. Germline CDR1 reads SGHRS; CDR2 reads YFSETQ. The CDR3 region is CASSLGRGETQYF. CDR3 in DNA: TGCGCCAGCAGCTTGGGGAGGGGGGAGACCCAGTACTTC.

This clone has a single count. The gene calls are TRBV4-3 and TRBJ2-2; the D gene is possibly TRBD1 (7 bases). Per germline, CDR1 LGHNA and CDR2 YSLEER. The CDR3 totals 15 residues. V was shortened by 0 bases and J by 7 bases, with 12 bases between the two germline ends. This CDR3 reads CASSQDPQGGGELFF. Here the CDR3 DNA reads TGCGCCAGCAGCCAAGATCCGCAGGGGGGCGGGGAGCTGTTTTTT.

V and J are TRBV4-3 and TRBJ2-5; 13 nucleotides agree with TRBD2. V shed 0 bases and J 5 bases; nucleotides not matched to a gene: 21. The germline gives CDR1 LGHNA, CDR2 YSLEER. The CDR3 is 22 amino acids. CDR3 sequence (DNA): TGCGCCAGCAGCCAAGATCTCGGTGCAGGCGGGACTAGCGGGATCAGGGTGGAGACCCAGTACTTC. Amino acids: CASSQDLGAGGTSGIRVETQYF.

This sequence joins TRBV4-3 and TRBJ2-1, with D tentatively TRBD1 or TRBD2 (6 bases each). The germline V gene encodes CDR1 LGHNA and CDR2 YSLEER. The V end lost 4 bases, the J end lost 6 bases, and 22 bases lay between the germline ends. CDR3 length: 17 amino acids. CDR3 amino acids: CASSPSPGALMVNEQFF. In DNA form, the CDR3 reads TGCGCCAGCAGCCCCAGTCCGGGGGCCCTTATGGTCAATGAGCAGTTCTTC.

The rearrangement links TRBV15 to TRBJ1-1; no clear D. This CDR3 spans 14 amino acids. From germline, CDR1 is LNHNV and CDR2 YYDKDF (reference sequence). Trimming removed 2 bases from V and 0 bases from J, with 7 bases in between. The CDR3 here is CATSRSQVNTEAFF. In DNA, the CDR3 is TGTGCCACCAGCAGAAGCCAGGTGAACACTGAAGCTTTCTTT.

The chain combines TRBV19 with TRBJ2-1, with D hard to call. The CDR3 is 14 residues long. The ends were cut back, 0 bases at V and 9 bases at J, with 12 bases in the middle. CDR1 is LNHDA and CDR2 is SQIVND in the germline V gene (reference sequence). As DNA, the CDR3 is TGTGCCAGTAGTATAGATCCTGCAGTCTTTGAGCAGTTCTTC. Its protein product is CASSIDPAVFEQFF.

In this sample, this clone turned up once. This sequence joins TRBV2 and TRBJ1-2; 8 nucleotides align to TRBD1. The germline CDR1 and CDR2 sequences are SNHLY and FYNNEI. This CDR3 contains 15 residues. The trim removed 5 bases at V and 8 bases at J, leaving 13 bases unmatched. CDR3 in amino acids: CASSIFRNRGSGYTF. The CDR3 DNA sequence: TGTGCCAGCAGTATATTCCGGAACAGGGGGTCCGGCTACACCTTC.

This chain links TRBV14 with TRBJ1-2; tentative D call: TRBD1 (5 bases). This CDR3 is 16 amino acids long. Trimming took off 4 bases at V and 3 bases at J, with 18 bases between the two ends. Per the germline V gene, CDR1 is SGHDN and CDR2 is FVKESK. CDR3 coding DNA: TGTGCCAGCAGCCTCATTTCCGGGACGGAACACTATGGCTACACCTTC. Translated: CASSLISGTEHYGYTF.

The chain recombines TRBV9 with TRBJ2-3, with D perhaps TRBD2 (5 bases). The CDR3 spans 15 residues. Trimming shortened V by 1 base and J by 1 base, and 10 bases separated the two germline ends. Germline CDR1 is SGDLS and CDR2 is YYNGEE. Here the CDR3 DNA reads TGTGCCAGCAGCGTAACTACTAGTGGCACAGATACGCAGTATTTT. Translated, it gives CASSVTTSGTDTQYF. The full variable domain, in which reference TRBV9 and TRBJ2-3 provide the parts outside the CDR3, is DSGVTQTPKHLITATGQRVTLRCSPRSGDLSVYWYQQSLDQGLQFLIQYYNGEERAKGNILERFSAQQFPDLHSELNLSSLELGDSALYFCASSVTTSGTDTQYFGPGTRLTVL.

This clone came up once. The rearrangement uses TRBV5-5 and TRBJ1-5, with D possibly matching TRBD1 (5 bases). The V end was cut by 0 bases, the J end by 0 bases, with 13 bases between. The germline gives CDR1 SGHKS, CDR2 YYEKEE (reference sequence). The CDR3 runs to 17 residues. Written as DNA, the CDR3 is TGTGCCAGCAGCTTGGAAGGGGTGACGGTTAGCAATCAGCCCCAGCATTTT. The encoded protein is CASSLEGVTVSNQPQHF.

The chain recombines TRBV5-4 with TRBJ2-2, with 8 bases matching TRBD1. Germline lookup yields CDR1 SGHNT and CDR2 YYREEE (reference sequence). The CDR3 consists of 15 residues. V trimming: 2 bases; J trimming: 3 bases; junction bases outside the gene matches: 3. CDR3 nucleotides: TGTGCCAGCAGCTTTAACAGGGGGGACACCGGGGAGCTGTTTTTT. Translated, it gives CASSFNRGDTGELFF.